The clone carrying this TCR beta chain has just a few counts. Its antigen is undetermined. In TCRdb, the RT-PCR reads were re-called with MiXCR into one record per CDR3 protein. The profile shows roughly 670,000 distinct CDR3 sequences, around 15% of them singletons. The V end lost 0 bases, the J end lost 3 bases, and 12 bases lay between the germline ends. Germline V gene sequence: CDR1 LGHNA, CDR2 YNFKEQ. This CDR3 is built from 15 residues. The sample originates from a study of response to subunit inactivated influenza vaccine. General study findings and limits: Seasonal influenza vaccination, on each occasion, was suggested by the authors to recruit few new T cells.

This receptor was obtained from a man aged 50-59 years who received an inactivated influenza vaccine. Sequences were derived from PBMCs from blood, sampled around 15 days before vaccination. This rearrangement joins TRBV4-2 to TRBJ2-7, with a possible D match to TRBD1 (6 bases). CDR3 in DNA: TGTGCCAGCAGCCAAGAGACGACAGGTTTCTACGAGCAGTACTTC. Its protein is CASSQETTGFYEQYF.